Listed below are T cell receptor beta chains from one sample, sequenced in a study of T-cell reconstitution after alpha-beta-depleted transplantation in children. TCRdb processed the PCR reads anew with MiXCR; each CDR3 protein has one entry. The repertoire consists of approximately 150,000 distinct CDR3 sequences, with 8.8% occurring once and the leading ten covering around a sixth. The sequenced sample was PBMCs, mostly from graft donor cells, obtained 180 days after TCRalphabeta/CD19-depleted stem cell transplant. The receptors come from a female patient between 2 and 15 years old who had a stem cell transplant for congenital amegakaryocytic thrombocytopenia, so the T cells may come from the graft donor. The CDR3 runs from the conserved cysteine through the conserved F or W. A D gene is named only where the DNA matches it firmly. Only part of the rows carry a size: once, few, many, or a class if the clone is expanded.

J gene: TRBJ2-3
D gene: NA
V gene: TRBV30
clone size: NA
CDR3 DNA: TGTGCCTGGAGTGTGTTAGCGGACACAGATACGCAGTATTTT
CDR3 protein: CAWSVLADTDTQYF

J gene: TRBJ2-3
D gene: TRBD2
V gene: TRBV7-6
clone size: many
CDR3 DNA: TGTGCCAGCAGCTTAGGCGGCGGGAGGGCGGGTACGCAGTATTTT
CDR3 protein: CASSLGGGRAGTQYF

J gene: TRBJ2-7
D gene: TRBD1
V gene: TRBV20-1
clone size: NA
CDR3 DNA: TGCAGTGCTAGAGCACTGGACAGGGGGATCCACGAGCAGTACTTC
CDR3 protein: CSARALDRGIHEQYF

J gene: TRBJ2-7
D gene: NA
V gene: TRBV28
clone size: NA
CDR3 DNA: TGTGCCAGCATCCTGGCGGGGTACGAGCAGTACTTC
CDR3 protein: CASILAGYEQYF

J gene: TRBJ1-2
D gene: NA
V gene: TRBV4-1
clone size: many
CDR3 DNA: TGCGCCAGCAGCCAAGGCCCTGGATTCGGTGGCTACACCTTC
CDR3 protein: CASSQGPGFGGYTF

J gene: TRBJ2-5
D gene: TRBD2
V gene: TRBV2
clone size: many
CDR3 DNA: TGTGCCAGCAGCCGGGACAAACTAGCGGTGCAAGAGACCCAGTACTTC
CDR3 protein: CASSRDKLAVQETQYF

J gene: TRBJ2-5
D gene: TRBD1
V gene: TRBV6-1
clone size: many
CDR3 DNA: TGTGCCAGCAGGGACAGGGTTGATGGGGAGACCCAGTACTTC
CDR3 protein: CASRDRVDGETQYF

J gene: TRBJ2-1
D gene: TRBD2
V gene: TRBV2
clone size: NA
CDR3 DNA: TGTGCCAGCAGTGAACCCAGTTGGGCTAGCGGGAGTCGATCCTACAATGAGCAGTTCTTC
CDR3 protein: CASSEPSWASGSRSYNEQFF

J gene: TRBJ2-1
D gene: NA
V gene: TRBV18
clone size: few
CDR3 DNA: TGTGCCAGCTCACCGGTGTCAGGGGTCTACAATGAGCAGTTCTTC
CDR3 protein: CASSPVSGVYNEQFF

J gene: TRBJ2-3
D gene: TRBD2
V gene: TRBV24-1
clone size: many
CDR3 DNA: TGTGCCACCAGTGACTACCGACTAGCGGCCCATACGCAGTATTTT
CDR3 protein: CATSDYRLAAHTQYF

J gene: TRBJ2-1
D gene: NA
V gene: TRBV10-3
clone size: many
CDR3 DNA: TGTGCCATCAGTGCCGGGCTAGGGGACAATGAGCAGTTCTTC
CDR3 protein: CAISAGLGDNEQFF

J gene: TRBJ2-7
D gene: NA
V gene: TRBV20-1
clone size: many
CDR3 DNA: TGCAGTGCACCCGGGCAGGGGACTGACGAGCAGTACTTC
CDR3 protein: CSAPGQGTDEQYF